Included here is one TCR beta chain sequence, with context. Generated by immunoSEQ multiplex PCR, the TCRdb table keeps only in-frame clones and is missing some. The table includes 70,000 to 85,000 clones, 95% to 98% detected once. CDR1 MNHNS and CDR2 SASEGT come from the germline V gene. The ends were cut back, 8 bases at V and 0 bases at J, with 10 bases in the middle. The CDR3 covers 13 residues. The record originates from a study of technical replicates of blood from several donors. The chain employs TRBV6-1 and TRBJ2-5, with D possibly matching TRBD1 (6 bases). Material for sequencing was T cells isolated from PBMCs. The sequence was collected from a human donor in good health. The CDR3 sequence: CASRGQYQETQYF. The CDR3 DNA reads as TGTGCCAGCCGAGGACAGTACCAAGAGACCCAGTACTTC.